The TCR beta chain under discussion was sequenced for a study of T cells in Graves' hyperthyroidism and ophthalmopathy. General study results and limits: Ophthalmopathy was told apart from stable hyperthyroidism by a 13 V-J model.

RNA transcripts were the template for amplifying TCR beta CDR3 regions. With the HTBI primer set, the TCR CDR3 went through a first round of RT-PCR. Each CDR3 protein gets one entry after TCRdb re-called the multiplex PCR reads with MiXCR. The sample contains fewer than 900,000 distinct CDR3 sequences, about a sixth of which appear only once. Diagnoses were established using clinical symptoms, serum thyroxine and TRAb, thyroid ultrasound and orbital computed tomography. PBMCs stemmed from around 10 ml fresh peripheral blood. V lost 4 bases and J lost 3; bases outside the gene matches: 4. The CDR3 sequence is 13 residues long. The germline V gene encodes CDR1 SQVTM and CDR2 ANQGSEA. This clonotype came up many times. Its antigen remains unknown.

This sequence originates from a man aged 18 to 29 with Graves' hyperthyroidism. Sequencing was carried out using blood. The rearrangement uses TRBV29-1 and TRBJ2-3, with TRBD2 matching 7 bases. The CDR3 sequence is CSVGGRETDTQYF. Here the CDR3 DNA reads TGCAGCGTTGGCGGGCGGGAGACAGATACGCAGTATTTT.